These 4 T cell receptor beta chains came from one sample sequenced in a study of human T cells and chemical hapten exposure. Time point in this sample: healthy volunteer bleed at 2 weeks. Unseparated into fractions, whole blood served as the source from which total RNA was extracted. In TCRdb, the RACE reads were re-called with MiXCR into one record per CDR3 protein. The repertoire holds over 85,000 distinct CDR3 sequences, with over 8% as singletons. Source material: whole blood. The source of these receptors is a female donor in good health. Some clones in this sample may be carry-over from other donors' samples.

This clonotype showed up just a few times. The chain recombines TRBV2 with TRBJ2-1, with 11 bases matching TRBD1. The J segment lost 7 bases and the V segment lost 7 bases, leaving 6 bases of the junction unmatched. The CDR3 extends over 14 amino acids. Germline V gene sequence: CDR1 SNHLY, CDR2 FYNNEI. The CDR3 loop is CASNRDRGKNEQFF. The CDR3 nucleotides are TGTGCCAGCAACCGGGACAGGGGGAAAAATGAGCAGTTCTTC.

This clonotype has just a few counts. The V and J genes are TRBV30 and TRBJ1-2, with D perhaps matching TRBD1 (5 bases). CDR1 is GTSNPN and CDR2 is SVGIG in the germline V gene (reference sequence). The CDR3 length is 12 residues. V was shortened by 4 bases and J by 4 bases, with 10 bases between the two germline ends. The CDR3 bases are TGTGCCTGGAAGAAGGGGAGCTATGGCTACACCTTC. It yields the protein CAWKKGSYGYTF.

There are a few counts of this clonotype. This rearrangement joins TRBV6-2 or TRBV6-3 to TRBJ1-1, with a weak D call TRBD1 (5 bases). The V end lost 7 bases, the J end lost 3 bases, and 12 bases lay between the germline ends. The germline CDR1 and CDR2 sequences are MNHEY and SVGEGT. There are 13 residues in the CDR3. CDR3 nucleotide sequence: TGTGCCAGCACCGAACGGGGGTACACTGAAGCTTTCTTT. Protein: CASTERGYTEAFF.

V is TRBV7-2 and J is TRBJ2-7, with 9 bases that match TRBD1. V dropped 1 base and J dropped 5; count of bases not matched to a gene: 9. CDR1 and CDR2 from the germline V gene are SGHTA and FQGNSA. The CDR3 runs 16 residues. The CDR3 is CASSLGMSQGANEQYF. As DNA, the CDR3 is TGTGCCAGCAGCTTAGGAATGTCACAGGGGGCGAACGAGCAGTACTTC. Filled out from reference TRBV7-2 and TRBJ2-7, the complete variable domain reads GAGVSQSPSNKVTEKGKDVELRCDPISGHTALYWYRQSLGQGLEFLIYFQGNSAPDKSGLPSDRFSAERTGGSVSTLTIQRTQQEDSAVYLCASSLGMSQGANEQYFGPGTRLTVT.